Listed below are T cell receptor beta chains from one sample, sequenced in a study of technical replicates of blood from a few donors. Clones were read by immunoSEQ multiplex PCR, and TCRdb kept only the in-frame ones, dropping some. The sample has tens of thousands of clones, just under 95% seen once. Material: T cells isolated from PBMCs. The receptor source for this set is a human donor in good health. Both conserved end residues are part of each CDR3. D genes are given only for firm matches. Clone size is shown for a subset of rows, as once, few, many or a class of expanded clone.

V	size	D	J	length	CDR3	DNA
TRBV5-6	.	TRBD1	TRBJ2-5	14	CASSSYGTVQTQYF	TGTGCCAGCAGCTCCTACGGGACAGTTCAGACCCAGTACTTC
TRBV29-1	.	.	TRBJ1-2	13	CSVEGTVNYGYTF	TGCAGCGTTGAAGGGACAGTTAACTATGGCTACACCTTC
TRBV9	.	.	TRBJ2-7	13	CASSPDSSYEQYF	TGTGCCAGCAGCCCCGACAGCTCCTACGAGCAGTACTTC
TRBV18	.	TRBD2	TRBJ2-1	16	CASSSGLAGSYNEQFF	TGTGCCAGCTCGTCGGGACTAGCGGGGTCCTACAATGAGCAGTTCTTC
TRBV7-8	.	TRBD2	TRBJ2-5	15	CASRSGTSGQETQYF	TGTGCCAGCAGGTCCGGGACTAGCGGGCAAGAGACCCAGTACTTC
TRBV2	.	.	TRBJ2-2	13	CASIQGRAGELFF	TGTGCCAGCATCCAGGGGAGGGCCGGGGAGCTGTTTTTT
TRBV4-2	once	TRBD2	TRBJ2-7	15	CASSHESGRYYEQYF	TGTGCCAGCAGCCATGAGAGCGGGAGGTACTACGAGCAGTACTTC
TRBV30	.	TRBD2	TRBJ2-3	18	CAWSEGGGLAGLTDTQYF	TGTGCCTGGAGTGAAGGAGGGGGACTAGCGGGACTCACAGATACGCAGTATTTT
TRBV9	.	TRBD2	TRBJ2-1	14	CASSGREWANEQFF	TGTGCCAGCAGTGGGCGGGAGTGGGCAAATGAGCAGTTCTTC
TRBV7-9	.	.	TRBJ2-5	13	CASSFQGQETQYF	TGTGCCAGCAGCTTCCAGGGCCAAGAGACCCAGTACTTC
TRBV28	.	TRBD1	TRBJ2-4	16	CASSYNRGRTKNIQYF	TGTGCCAGCAGTTATAACAGGGGGCGAACAAAAAACATTCAGTACTTC
TRBV25-1	.	.	TRBJ2-5	17	CASSERLAAAYQETQYF	TGTGCCAGCAGTGAAAGGTTGGCGGCAGCGTACCAAGAGACCCAGTACTTC
TRBV7-8	.	TRBD1	TRBJ1-5	15	CASSFRQGGNQPQHF	TGTGCCAGCAGCTTTAGACAGGGTGGCAATCAGCCCCAGCATTTT
TRBV9	.	.	TRBJ1-5	16	CASSVSTRLGNQPQHF	TGTGCCAGCAGCGTATCTACTCGACTTGGTAATCAGCCCCAGCATTTT
TRBV11-2	.	.	TRBJ2-7	11	CASSLVREQYF	TGTGCCAGCAGCTTAGTTAGAGAGCAGTACTTC
TRBV28	.	TRBD2	TRBJ2-7	15	CASKPIAGAPYEQYF	TGTGCCAGCAAGCCTATAGCGGGGGCCCCCTACGAGCAGTACTTC
TRBV5-1	.	TRBD1	TRBJ2-7	17	CASSLRGTGASSYEQYF	TGCGCCAGCAGCTTACGGGGGACAGGTGCTAGCTCCTACGAGCAGTACTTC
TRBV27	.	.	TRBJ2-3	16	CASSLSADYSTDTQYF	TGTGCCAGCAGTTTATCGGCGGATTATAGCACAGATACGCAGTATTTT
TRBV7-2	.	TRBD2	TRBJ2-7	15	CASSLVSSGRHEQYF	TGTGCCAGCAGCTTAGTTTCTAGCGGGAGGCACGAGCAGTACTTC
TRBV5-4	.	.	TRBJ2-1	15	CASSYNSFSYNEQFF	TGTGCCAGCAGCTATAACTCATTCTCCTACAATGAGCAGTTCTTC
TRBV7-6	.	.	TRBJ1-1	14	CASKSGQSNTEAFF	TGTGCCAGCAAAAGTGGTCAGTCGAACACTGAAGCTTTCTTT